One T cell receptor (beta chain) is described in this entry. These data originate in a study of blood T cell repertoires in COVID-19. At the level of the study: PBMCs, B-cell-depleted T cells, or T cells provided the cDNA or gDNA that made up the material.

CDR3 length: 14 residues. Trimming cost V 10 bases and J 7 bases, with 19 bases left between them. Looked up from germline, CDR1 is MNHEY and CDR2 is SVGAGI. Libraries were prepared by immunoSEQ multiplex PCR; TCRdb keeps only in-frame clonotypes and omits some of them. The repertoire includes some 80,000 clones, roughly 80% of them detected once, and more than 15% sits in the top ten. The chain links TRBV6-5 to TRBJ2-2; maybe TRBD2 (7 bases). Sample: peripheral blood. The receptor was derived from a man at least 80 years old with active or convalescent COVID-19. CDR3 DNA sequence: TGTGCCACCCGCGGGGGCAGGGGTCACGGGGAGCTGTTTTTT. The encoded protein is CATRGGRGHGELFF.